This T cell receptor (beta chain) was identified during a study of T cell changes during pregnancy in multiple sclerosis. Assay used: immunoSEQ multiplex PCR; TCRdb lists only in-frame clones, some missing. The repertoire holds tens of thousands of clones, with roughly 88% as singletons. The CDR3 has 16 amino acids. CDR1 is SQVTM and CDR2 is ANQGSEA in the germline V gene. V shed 2 bases and J 7 bases; nucleotides not matched to a gene: 9. The TCR sequence derives from a female donor with multiple sclerosis, enrolled in a pregnancy study. V usage is TRBV29-1 and J usage is TRBJ2-3; 13 bases match TRBD2. The sample consisted of peripheral blood, taken in the first trimester of pregnancy. This CDR3 reads CSVESVLAGGPNTQYF. The CDR3 nucleotides read TGCAGCGTTGAATCGGTACTAGCGGGAGGGCCGAATACGCAGTATTTT.